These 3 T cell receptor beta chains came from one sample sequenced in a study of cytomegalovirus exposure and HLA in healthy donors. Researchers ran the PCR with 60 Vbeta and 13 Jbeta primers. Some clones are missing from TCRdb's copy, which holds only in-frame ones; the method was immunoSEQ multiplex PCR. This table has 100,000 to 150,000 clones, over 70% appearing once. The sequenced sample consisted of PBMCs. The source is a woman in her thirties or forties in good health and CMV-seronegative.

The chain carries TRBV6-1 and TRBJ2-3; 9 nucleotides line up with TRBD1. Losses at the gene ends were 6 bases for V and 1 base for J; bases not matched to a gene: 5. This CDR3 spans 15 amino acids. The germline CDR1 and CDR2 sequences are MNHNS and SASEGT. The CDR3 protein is CASRPGQGRTDTQYF. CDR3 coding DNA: TGTGCCAGCAGACCAGGACAGGGGCGCACAGATACGCAGTATTTT.

CDR3 region: CAWSLAGGVETQYF. The CDR3 DNA follows: TGTGCCTGGTCTCTAGCGGGGGGCGTGGAGACCCAGTACTTC. The chain combines TRBV30 with TRBJ2-5, with 11 bases that match TRBD2. CDR3 length: 14 amino acids. Germline V gene data show CDR1 as GTSNPN and CDR2 as SVGIG (reference sequence). After removal of 5 bases from V and 5 bases from J, the junction contained 7 bases not matched to a gene.

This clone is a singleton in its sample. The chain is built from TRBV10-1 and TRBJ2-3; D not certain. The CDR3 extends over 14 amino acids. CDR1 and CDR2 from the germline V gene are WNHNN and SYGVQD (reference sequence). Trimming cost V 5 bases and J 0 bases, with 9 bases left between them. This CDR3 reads CASSTDTSTDTQYF. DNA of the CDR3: TGCGCCAGCAGTACCGACACCAGCACAGATACGCAGTATTTT.